The clone carrying this T cell receptor beta chain was counted at least ten times. Its antigen is unknown. These data originate in a study of CD8 T cells in ankylosing spondylitis. Whole-study findings and limits: The study looked at matched synovial fluid samples from ankylosing spondylitis patients. Disease-linked clones were reported to be significantly enriched there. Disease-linked clones were found to be CD8+ and relatively rare in peripheral blood. In ankylosing spondylitis blood, a motif of roughly 8 highly homologous TCR beta variants appeared characteristic.

Making the TCR beta libraries involved quantitative 5'-RACE with molecular barcodes. In TCRdb, the 5' RACE reads were re-called with MiXCR into one record per CDR3 protein. The data contain around 300,000 distinct CDR3 sequences, roughly 20% of them singletons. Germline V lookup: CDR1 SGHTA, CDR2 FQGNSA. Trimming stripped 4 bases from V and 2 bases from J, with 15 bases between. The length of the CDR3 is 16 residues. Specimen: blood, either unsorted or a sorted T cell fraction (not recorded which). The rearrangement links TRBV7-2 to TRBJ2-1, with D possibly matching TRBD1 (5 bases). The receptor's source is a female donor with ankylosing spondylitis or in good health (not recorded which). This CDR3 reads CASSSIGVGPYNEQFF. The CDR3 DNA reads as TGTGCCAGCAGCTCAATAGGGGTAGGTCCCTACAATGAGCAGTTCTTC.